This T cell receptor beta chain was observed in a study of Tregs in tolerant kidney transplant recipients. TCRdb keeps only in-frame clones here, not all; method: immunoSEQ multiplex PCR. This sample has some 100,000 clones, with roughly nine tenths found just once. V gave up 6 bases and J gave up 0 bases, with 8 bases separating them. This CDR3 is built from 13 residues. Germline lookup yields CDR1 WNHNN and CDR2 SYGVQD (reference sequence). The V and J genes are TRBV10-1 and TRBJ1-1, with a possible D match to TRBD1 (5 bases). The origin of this receptor is a human donor in good health. The sequencing sample was made of CD4+ T cells from blood. The CDR3 coding sequence is TGCGCCAGCAGGGACAACATGAACACTGAAGCTTTCTTT. Its protein is CASRDNMNTEAFF.